The 21 T cell receptor beta chains presented below share a single source sample, sequenced in a study of OX40 agonist ivuxolimab in advanced cancers. The table came from immunoSEQ multiplex PCR; TCRdb's copy has only in-frame clones and leaves some out. Among around 75,000 clones, around 90% were seen once, and the ten largest hold under 3%. The sample consisted of CD4+ or CD8+ T cells sorted from blood, taken in a trial of the OX40 agonist ivuxolimab. Receptors were obtained from an adult with an advanced solid tumor such as melanoma, head and neck, liver or kidney cancer.

V and J are TRBV19 and TRBJ1-5; the D is unclear. V was cut by 7 bases and J by 1 base, with 11 bases left in between. The germline V gene encodes CDR1 LNHDA and CDR2 SQIVND (reference sequence). The CDR3 is 14 amino acids. CDR3 loop: CASNPGPSNQPQHF. CDR3 nucleotides: TGTGCCAGTAACCCCGGGCCGAGCAATCAGCCCCAGCATTTT.

V is TRBV11-3 and J is TRBJ2-3; 9 bases agree with TRBD2. Germline V CDR1 and CDR2: SGHNT, YENEEA. The CDR3 has 15 amino acids. J lost 2 bases, V lost 8 bases, and 8 bases had no gene match. The CDR3 nucleotides are TGTGCCAGCTCCCCGGCTAGCGGGGACACAGATACGCAGTATTTT. Its protein product is CASSPASGDTDTQYF.

The CDR3 nucleotides read TGTGCCAGTAGTCCCCCCGGGACAGGGGGCCTTTACAGAGGCTACACCTTC. It is translated as CASSPPGTGGLYRGYTF. This rearrangement joins TRBV19 to TRBJ1-2, with 12 bases matching TRBD1. The ends lost 5 bases at V and 8 bases at J; junction bases unmatched: 15. Germline V gene lookup returns CDR1 LNHDA and CDR2 SQIVND (reference sequence). This CDR3 has 17 amino acids.

The table lists this clone with many counts. V and J are TRBV2 and TRBJ1-5, with D perhaps TRBD1 (6 bases). Germline V gene data show CDR1 as SNHLY and CDR2 as FYNNEI. Trimming took 0 bases from V and 6 from J, leaving 12 bases between them. The CDR3 runs 15 residues. CDR3 DNA: TGTGCCAGCAGTGAAGCCTGGGGGGCGCGTCAGCCCCAGCATTTT. Translation: CASSEAWGARQPQHF.

The genes are TRBV19 and TRBJ2-2, with D uncertain. CDR3 size: 13 residues. Germline V gives CDR1 LNHDA, CDR2 SQIVND (reference sequence). Trimming pared 0 bases from V and 6 bases from J, leaving 5 bases between. In DNA form, the CDR3 reads TGTGCCAGTAGTATAGACGGCGCCGGGGAGCTGTTTTTT. Amino acid sequence: CASSIDGAGELFF.

This clone was detected once. This rearrangement joins TRBV7-8 to TRBJ2-7, with 12 positions matching TRBD2. The CDR3 spans 16 residues. CDR1 is SGHVS, CDR2 FQNEAQ, per germline. Trimming cost V 2 bases and J 4 bases; bases outside gene matches: 6. The chain's CDR3 is CASSLRLAGGGYEQYF. The CDR3 region has the DNA TGTGCCAGCAGCTTAAGGCTAGCGGGAGGGGGTTACGAGCAGTACTTC.

This chain links TRBV29-1 with TRBJ1-3; 10 nucleotides agree with TRBD1. The V and J ends lost 3 bases and 2 bases, in that order; junction bases with no gene match: 10. From germline, CDR1 is SQVTM and CDR2 ANQGSEA. The CDR3 has 17 residues. This chain's CDR3 is CSVEGQGLDGTGNTIYF. CDR3 nucleotide sequence: TGCAGCGTTGAGGGACAGGGGTTGGACGGCACTGGAAACACCATATATTTT.

V and J are TRBV28 and TRBJ2-7, with 8 bases identical to TRBD1. This CDR3 region has 17 residues. Germline assignment: CDR1 MDHEN and CDR2 SYDVKM. V trimming: 2 bases; J trimming: 3 bases; junction bases outside the gene matches: 12. The CDR3 DNA is TGTGCCAGCAGTTTAGCGCCGACGGGACAGGCGGTCTACGAGCAGTACTTC. Its protein product is CASSLAPTGQAVYEQYF. Full variable domain (remainder filled in from reference TRBV28 and TRBJ2-7): DVKVTQSSRYLVKRTGEKVFLECVQDMDHENMFWYRQDPGLGLRLIYFSYDVKMKEKGDIPEGYSVSREKKERFSLILESASTNQTSMYLCASSLAPTGQAVYEQYFGPGTRLTVT.

The chain has TRBV7-2 and TRBJ1-1, with TRBD1 as a possible D gene (5 bases). The V gene lost 5 bases and the J gene lost 6 bases, with 13 bases spanning the gap. Germline lookup yields CDR1 SGHTA and CDR2 FQGNSA. There are 13 residues in the CDR3. CDR3 DNA sequence: TGTGCCAGCAGCCCTTCGGGACTCGCTGAAGCTTTCTTT. This translates into CASSPSGLAEAFF.

The V gene is TRBV28, the J gene TRBJ1-5; D might be TRBD1 (5 bases). CDR3 length equals 14 residues. V was clipped by 5 bases and J by 6 bases, with 14 bases between them. Per germline, CDR1 MDHEN and CDR2 SYDVKM. The CDR3 loop reads CASSPGRDGQPQHF. The CDR3, as DNA: TGTGCCAGCAGTCCCGGCAGGGATGGTCAGCCCCAGCATTTT.

As regards this clone: One end of the junction fails to match germline, which may point to a read error. The sample contains more than one DNA sequence encoding this CDR3. The chain carries TRBV18 and TRBJ2-3; 8 bases match TRBD2. Germline CDR1 and CDR2: KGHSH and LQKENI. The CDR3 runs 15 residues. The CDR3 sequence is CASSPLAAGTDTQYF. The CDR3 region has the DNA TGTGCCAGCTCCCCACTAGCGGCGGGGACAGATACGCAGTATTTT.

The chain employs TRBV7-2 and TRBJ1-1; maybe TRBD1 (6 bases). Trimming cost V 5 bases and J 1 base, with 11 bases left between them. The CDR3 consists of 14 residues. Germline CDR1 reads SGHTA; CDR2 reads FQGNSA. The CDR3 nucleotides read TGTGCCAGCAGCAAATCCAGGGGGAACACTGAAGCTTTCTTT. It encodes CASSKSRGNTEAFF.

The chain uses TRBV5-4 and TRBJ2-3, with 7 bases lining up with TRBD2. Per germline, CDR1 SGHNT and CDR2 YYREEE (reference sequence). The CDR3 runs 15 residues. With 0 bases clipped from V and 4 bases from J, the junction kept 5 bases outside the gene matches. The CDR3 region has the DNA TGTGCCAGCAGCTTGGGTGGGAGGGGCCCAGATACGCAGTATTTT. This codes for CASSLGGRGPDTQYF. Full variable domain (remainder filled in from reference TRBV5-4 and TRBJ2-3): ETGVTQSPTHLIKTRGQQVTLRCSSQSGHNTVSWYQQALGQGPQFIFQYYREEENGRGNFPPRFSGLQFPNYSSELNVNALELDDSALYLCASSLGGRGPDTQYFGPGTRLTVL.

The V and J genes are TRBV2 and TRBJ1-3; 8 bases are a match to TRBD1. In germline, CDR1 is SNHLY, CDR2 FYNNEI. The CDR3 totals 16 residues. Trimming at V came to 4 bases and at J to 0 bases, leaving 5 bases not matched to a gene. CDR3 sequence: CASSVGQASSGNTIYF. The CDR3 bases are TGTGCCAGCAGTGTGGGACAGGCGAGCTCTGGAAACACCATATATTTT. The variable domain in full, with the rest retrieved from reference TRBV2 and TRBJ1-3, is EPEVTQTPSHQVTQMGQEVILRCVPISNHLYFYWYRQILGQKVEFLVSFYNNEISEKSEIFDDQFSVERPDGSNFTLKIRSTKLEDSAMYFCASSVGQASSGNTIYFGEGSWLTVV.

The rearrangement links TRBV4-2 to TRBJ1-2; D is uncertain. Trimming removed 0 bases from V and 5 bases from J, with 13 bases in between. Germline CDR1 is LGHNA and CDR2 is YNFKEQ. The CDR3 length is 15 residues. This chain's CDR3 is CASSQEPDGDYGYTF. DNA for the CDR3: TGTGCCAGCAGCCAAGAGCCCGACGGTGATTATGGCTACACCTTC.

Here the CDR3 reads CASSPTNRNTIYF. The CDR3 DNA reads as TGTGCCAGCAGCCCGACAAACAGAAACACCATATATTTT. The V gene is TRBV28, the J gene TRBJ1-3; D is unresolved. V was pared by 6 bases and J by 5 bases, with 11 bases between. This CDR3 has 13 residues. Germline loops: CDR1 MDHEN, CDR2 SYDVKM.

This clone was seen just once. The rearrangement links TRBV19 to TRBJ1-1; D is undetermined. The germline V gene encodes CDR1 LNHDA and CDR2 SQIVND (reference sequence). V lost 2 bases, J lost 4 bases, and 11 bases lay in between. This CDR3 spans 14 amino acids. This CDR3 reads CASSIRPESTEAFF. CDR3 DNA sequence: TGTGCCAGTAGTATAAGACCCGAGAGCACTGAAGCTTTCTTT.

The rearrangement uses TRBV28 and TRBJ1-2; 10 nucleotides align to TRBD1. V was pared by 8 bases and J by 4 bases, with 10 bases of the junction left unmatched. The CDR3 loop spans 15 amino acids. The V gene's germline CDR1 is MDHEN and CDR2 SYDVKM. CDR3 DNA: TGTGCCAGCGAGTTCCGGGACAGGGGTGGCTATGGCTACACCTTC. Translation: CASEFRDRGGYGYTF.

This clone was counted a few times. V and J are TRBV11-1 and TRBJ2-1, with D possibly TRBD2 on 5 matching bases. V lost 6 bases and J 8 bases, leaving 32 bases between the germline ends. The CDR3 has 19 amino acids. CDR1 and CDR2 from the germline V gene are SGHAT and FQDESV (reference sequence). CDR3 in amino acids: CASSSPLPGTSIGSDEQFF. The CDR3 nucleotides read TGTGCCAGCAGTTCCCCCCTCCCGGGAACATCAATAGGCTCCGATGAGCAGTTCTTC.

The chain carries TRBV6-4 and TRBJ2-1; D call uncertain. V was shortened by 4 bases and J by 0 bases, with 13 bases between the two germline ends. The V gene's germline CDR1 is MRHNA and CDR2 SNTAGT. The CDR3 covers 16 residues. The DNA for the CDR3 is TGTGCCAGCAGTGTGATGTCAGCGAGCTCCTACAATGAGCAGTTCTTC. It translates to CASSVMSASSYNEQFF.

This clone has just a few counts. The chain uses TRBV19 and TRBJ1-5, with D possibly matching TRBD1 (6 bases). From germline, CDR1 is LNHDA and CDR2 SQIVND (reference sequence). The CDR3 extends over 14 amino acids. Deletions cut 7 bases from V and 5 bases from J, with 15 bases between. The CDR3 DNA reads as TGTGCCAGTAACGATAGGGGGGCAGATCAGCCCCAGCATTTT. Its protein product is CASNDRGADQPQHF.